The 27 T cell receptor beta chains below come from one sample, sequenced in a study of cytomegalovirus exposure and HLA in healthy donors. Amplification used 60 Vbeta primers and 13 Jbeta primers. Method: immunoSEQ multiplex PCR; TCRdb's copy keeps in-frame clones and lacks some. The table has about 150,000 clones, 75% to 80% seen once; the top ten hold approximately 1.5%. Sequencing input: PBMCs. The receptors were gathered from a young woman in good health and CMV-seronegative.

J is TRBJ2-7 and V is TRBV11-1; TRBD1 matches at 9 bases. The CDR3 sequence is 16 residues long. V lost 4 bases and J lost 3; bases outside the gene matches: 10. Germline V gene data show CDR1 as SGHAT and CDR2 as FQDESV (reference sequence). This CDR3 reads CASSWTGGQGVYEQYF. The CDR3 nucleotides read TGTGCCAGCAGCTGGACGGGGGGACAGGGTGTCTACGAGCAGTACTTC.

This rearrangement joins TRBV5-1 to TRBJ2-3, with 14 bases identical to TRBD2. Germline values: CDR1 SGHRS, CDR2 YFSETQ. Trimming took 4 bases from V and 2 from J; bases not matched to a gene: 3. This CDR3 is 16 amino acids long. CDR3 residues: CASSPGLAGVTDTQYF. CDR3 bases: TGCGCCAGCAGCCCGGGACTAGCGGGGGTCACAGATACGCAGTATTTT.

The table lists this clone with a count of one. CDR3 loop: CASRFLSGTDLFSYEQYF. CDR3 DNA: TGTGCCAGCAGATTCCTCTCCGGGACAGACTTATTCTCCTACGAGCAGTACTTC. This rearrangement joins TRBV27 to TRBJ2-7; 7 nucleotides match TRBD1. The CDR3 has 18 amino acids. Trimming removed 6 bases from V and 0 bases from J; junction bases left unmatched: 17. Germline V gene lookup returns CDR1 MNHEY and CDR2 SMNVEV (reference sequence).

This clone has a single count. V and J are TRBV4-3 and TRBJ2-7; 8 bases line up with TRBD1. V was pared by 5 bases and J by 3 bases, with 9 bases of the junction left unmatched. The germline V gene encodes CDR1 LGHNA and CDR2 YSLEER. This CDR3 has 15 residues. The DNA of the CDR3 is TGCGCCAGCAGCACGACAGGGGCCGCCGGCTACGAGCAGTACTTC. Its translation is CASSTTGAAGYEQYF.

The chain is built from TRBV6-5 and TRBJ1-3, with a possible D match to TRBD1 (5 bases). There are 15 residues in the CDR3. V shed 5 bases and J shed 0 bases, with 11 bases lying between them. The germline V gene has CDR1 MNHEY and CDR2 SVGAGI. For the CDR3, the DNA is TGTGCCAGCAGTCAGACAGTATCCTCTGGAAACACCATATATTTT. As protein: CASSQTVSSGNTIYF.

The V gene is TRBV5-1, the J gene TRBJ1-1, with 8 positions matching TRBD1. The CDR3 has 16 residues. V lost 3 bases and J lost 4; bases outside the gene matches: 11. Germline V CDR1 and CDR2: SGHRS, YFSETQ. CDR3 in amino acids: CASSSDRGRWGTEAFF. The CDR3 DNA is TGCGCCAGCAGCTCCGACAGGGGCCGTTGGGGCACTGAAGCTTTCTTT.

The chain employs TRBV7-2 and TRBJ1-2; perhaps TRBD1 as D (6 bases). The CDR3 runs 14 residues. With 7 bases removed from V and 8 bases from J, the gap between germline ends came to 20 bases. Germline CDR1 is SGHTA and CDR2 is FQGNSA. CDR3 sequence (DNA): TGTGCCAGCACCTTTGCAGGTCACCAGGGGGGCTACACCTTC. Its protein is CASTFAGHQGGYTF. The variable domain in full, completed from reference TRBV7-2 and TRBJ1-2, reads GAGVSQSPSNKVTEKGKDVELRCDPISGHTALYWYRQSLGQGLEFLIYFQGNSAPDKSGLPSDRFSAERTGGSVSTLTIQRTQQEDSAVYLCASTFAGHQGGYTFGSGTRLTVV.

The chain combines TRBV7-2 with TRBJ2-7, with 8 nucleotides matching TRBD1. The germline V gene has CDR1 SGHTA and CDR2 FQGNSA. V lost 3 bases, J lost 5 bases, and 3 bases stayed unmatched. The CDR3 runs to 13 residues. The CDR3 DNA reads as TGTGCCAGCAGCTTTGACAGGGGAAACGAGCAGTACTTC. It is translated as CASSFDRGNEQYF.

This chain uses TRBV19 with TRBJ2-6; TRBD1 is a possible D gene (5 bases). The germline V gene encodes CDR1 LNHDA and CDR2 SQIVND (reference sequence). V was trimmed by 10 bases and J by 3 bases, leaving 10 bases between them. This CDR3 is 13 amino acids long. CDR3 nucleotides: TGTGCCACCCAGGGTAGTGGGGCCAACGTCCTGACTTTC. The encoded protein is CATQGSGANVLTF. Together with reference TRBV19 and TRBJ2-6, the CDR3 gives the full variable domain: DGGITQSPKYLFRKEGQNVTLSCEQNLNHDAMYWYRQDPGQGLRLIYYSQIVNDFQKGDIAEGYSVSREKKESFPLTVTSAQKNPTAFYLCATQGSGANVLTFGAGSRLTVL.

The chain employs TRBV29-1 and TRBJ1-2; D ambiguous. Germline CDR1 is SQVTM and CDR2 is ANQGSEA. The length of the CDR3 is 16 residues. V was cut by 8 bases and J by 8 bases, with 30 bases left in between. CDR3: CSSAPHSGETSAGYTF. The CDR3 DNA reads as TGCAGCTCGGCGCCCCACAGCGGGGAGACGTCCGCAGGCTACACCTTC. The full variable domain, rest sourced from reference TRBV29-1 and TRBJ1-2, is SAVISQKPSRDICQRGTSLTIQCQVDSQVTMMFWYRQQPGQSLTLIATANQGSEATYESGFVIDKFPISRPNLTFSTLTVSNMSPEDSSIYLCSSAPHSGETSAGYTFGSGTRLTVV.

The chain is built from TRBV29-1 and TRBJ2-1, with 7 bases aligning to TRBD2. V shed 6 bases, J shed 1 base, and the junction held 6 bases outside the gene matches. Germline-derived CDR1 and CDR2 are SQVTM and ANQGSEA. The CDR3 is 14 amino acids. CDR3 protein: CSVVGRGSYNEQFF. CDR3 bases: TGCAGCGTCGTGGGGCGGGGGTCCTACAATGAGCAGTTCTTC.

V and J are TRBV4-1 and TRBJ1-5; D is uncertain. The ends were cut back, 0 bases at V and 5 bases at J, with 11 bases in the middle. CDR3 length: 15 residues. Per the germline V gene, CDR1 is MGHRA and CDR2 is YSYEKL. CDR3: CASSQDVTVHQPQHF. CDR3 sequence (DNA): TGCGCCAGCAGCCAAGATGTTACAGTTCATCAGCCCCAGCATTTT.

The J gene is TRBJ2-5, the V gene TRBV21-1; the tabulated D call, TRBD2, remains unverified against the DNA. TRBV21-1 is a known pseudogene. CDR3 length equals 17 residues. CDR3 coding DNA: TGTGCCAGCAGCCCTCGAGTTAGCGGGGGGCACCAAGAGACCCAGTACTTC. As protein: CASSPRVSGGHQETQYF.

This chain connects TRBV5-1 to TRBJ1-6, with 7 bases that match TRBD1. J gave up 3 bases and V 6 bases, and 6 bases lay outside the gene matches. Germline lookup yields CDR1 SGHRS and CDR2 YFSETQ. The CDR3 contains 15 residues. DNA for the CDR3: TGCGCCAGCAATACCGGGACAGACTATAATTCACCCCTCCACTTT. Its protein is CASNTGTDYNSPLHF. The whole variable domain, remainder taken from reference TRBV5-1 and TRBJ1-6, is KAGVTQTPRYLIKTRGQQVTLSCSPISGHRSVSWYQQTPGQGLQFLFEYFSETQRNKGNFPGRFSGRQFSNSRSEMNVSTLELGDSALYLCASNTGTDYNSPLHFGNGTRLTVT.

The chain couples TRBV6-1 to TRBJ1-1, with 7 bases aligning to TRBD1. Germline lookup yields CDR1 MNHNS and CDR2 SASEGT. With 1 base clipped from V and 5 bases from J, the junction kept 16 bases outside the gene matches. This CDR3 has 18 residues. In DNA, the CDR3 is TGTGCCAGCAGTGAAGACTCCCATACAGGGGAAACGGGGACTGAAGCTTTCTTT. As protein: CASSEDSHTGETGTEAFF.

The V and J genes are TRBV11-2 and TRBJ2-1; 10 nucleotides line up with TRBD2. The J segment lost 9 bases and the V segment lost 1 base, leaving 6 bases of the junction unmatched. Germline values: CDR1 SGHAT, CDR2 FQNNGV. The CDR3 has 15 amino acids. In nucleotides, the CDR3 is TGTGCCAGCAGCTTAGTAAAGCGGGGGGGCTTTGAGCAGTTCTTC. Its translation is CASSLVKRGGFEQFF.

This clone was detected only once. The V and J genes are TRBV2 and TRBJ1-3; D is unresolved. CDR1 is SNHLY and CDR2 is FYNNEI in the germline V gene. Trimming stripped 7 bases from V and 0 bases from J, with 7 bases between. The CDR3 is made up of 13 amino acids. As DNA, the CDR3 is TGTGCCAGCACCCCCCTCTCTGGAAACACCATATATTTT. Protein product: CASTPLSGNTIYF.

V and J are TRBV5-1 and TRBJ2-7; TRBD1 is a possible D gene (7 bases). V lost 3 bases and J 6 bases, leaving 13 bases between the germline ends. Germline loops: CDR1 SGHRS, CDR2 YFSETQ. The CDR3 loop spans 13 amino acids. The CDR3 protein is CASSSNRGGEQYF. The CDR3 DNA is TGCGCCAGCAGCTCCAACAGGGGAGGCGAGCAGTACTTC.

The DNA of the CDR3 is TGTGCCAGCAGTCCGGGGGACAGGGGGCTATTGAATCAGCCCCAGCATTTT. It codes for CASSPGDRGLLNQPQHF. The V call is TRBV27, the J call TRBJ1-5, with 12 bases matching TRBD1. Unmatched junction bases numbered 9, after V lost 5 bases and J lost 4 bases. This CDR3 is built from 17 residues. Germline V lookup: CDR1 MNHEY, CDR2 SMNVEV (reference sequence).

The rearrangement joins TRBV19 to TRBJ1-1; the D gene is possibly TRBD1 (5 bases). The CDR3 contains 13 residues. V was shortened by 3 bases and J by 1 base, with 6 bases between the two germline ends. The germline gives CDR1 LNHDA, CDR2 SQIVND (reference sequence). DNA for the CDR3: TGTGCCAGTAGTATTGGACAGAACACTGAAGCTTTCTTT. Translating it yields CASSIGQNTEAFF.

The rearrangement uses TRBV29-1 and TRBJ2-1, with D perhaps matching TRBD2 (5 bases). The V end was cut by 6 bases, the J end by 4 bases, with 7 bases between. Germline values: CDR1 SQVTM, CDR2 ANQGSEA. The CDR3 length is 11 residues. CDR3 nucleotide sequence: TGCAGCGTGGAGGAATACAATGAGCAGTTCTTC. Residues: CSVEEYNEQFF.

This clone appeared once. The DNA for the CDR3 is TGTGCCAGTACCCCCCAGGACAGGGCGTTCTTGGGGGGCTACACCTTC. Translation: CASTPQDRAFLGGYTF. The chain employs TRBV19 and TRBJ1-2; 8 bases line up with TRBD1. CDR1 LNHDA and CDR2 SQIVND come from the germline V gene (reference sequence). The CDR3 loop spans 16 amino acids. Trimming removed 7 bases from V and 8 bases from J; junction bases left unmatched: 18.

V and J are TRBV7-9 and TRBJ1-4; 12 nucleotides agree with TRBD1. The CDR3 is 15 residues long. CDR1 is SEHNR and CDR2 is FQNEAQ in the germline V gene (reference sequence). The V and J ends lost 5 bases and 8 bases, in that order; junction bases with no gene match: 6. The chain's CDR3 is CASSPGTGGSEKLFF. The CDR3 coding sequence is TGTGCCAGCAGCCCAGGGACAGGGGGCAGCGAAAAACTGTTTTTT.

V usage is TRBV4-2 and J usage is TRBJ1-2; D is unclear. The CDR3 totals 16 residues. From germline, CDR1 is LGHNA and CDR2 YNFKEQ. The V end was cut by 0 bases, the J end by 3 bases, with 14 bases between. The CDR3 sequence is CASSQDPKLDYYGYTF. The CDR3 DNA follows: TGTGCCAGCAGCCAAGATCCGAAACTAGATTACTATGGCTACACCTTC.

The chain joins TRBV5-8 to TRBJ2-5, with D possibly being TRBD1 (6 bases). The CDR3 totals 15 residues. Per the germline V gene, CDR1 is SGHTS and CDR2 is YDEGEE. V shed 0 bases and J shed 2 bases, with 11 bases lying between them. The CDR3 DNA follows: TGTGCCAGCAGCTTGGTCCAGGGGAGTCAAGAGACCCAGTACTTC. This gives the protein CASSLVQGSQETQYF.

This sequence joins TRBV6-6 and TRBJ2-2; D is uncertain. V was trimmed by 5 bases and J by 6 bases, leaving 7 bases between them. The length of the CDR3 is 12 residues. The germline CDR1 and CDR2 sequences are MNHNY and SVGAGI (reference sequence). The CDR3 sequence is CASSAVAGELFF. CDR3 coding DNA: TGTGCCAGCAGTGCAGTTGCCGGGGAGCTGTTTTTT.

J is TRBJ1-3 and V is TRBV15; the match to TRBD1 covers 7 bases. Looked up from germline, CDR1 is LNHNV and CDR2 is YYDKDF (reference sequence). Trimming cost V 6 bases and J 3 bases; bases outside gene matches: 5. The CDR3 has 14 residues. The CDR3 coding sequence is TGTGCCACCAGAGCCAGGGGGAGTGGAAACACCATATATTTT. It encodes CATRARGSGNTIYF.